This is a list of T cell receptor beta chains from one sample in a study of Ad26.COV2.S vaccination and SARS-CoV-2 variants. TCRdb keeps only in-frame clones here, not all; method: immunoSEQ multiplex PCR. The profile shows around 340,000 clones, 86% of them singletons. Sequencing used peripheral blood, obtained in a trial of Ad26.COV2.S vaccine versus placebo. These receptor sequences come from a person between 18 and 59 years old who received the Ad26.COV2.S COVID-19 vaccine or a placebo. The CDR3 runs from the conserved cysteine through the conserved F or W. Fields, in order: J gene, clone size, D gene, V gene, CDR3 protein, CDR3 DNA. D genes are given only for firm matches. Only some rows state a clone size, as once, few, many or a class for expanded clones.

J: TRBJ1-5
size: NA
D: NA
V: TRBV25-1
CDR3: CASSKTGENQPQHF
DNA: TGTGCCAGCAGTAAAACGGGAGAAAATCAGCCCCAGCATTTT

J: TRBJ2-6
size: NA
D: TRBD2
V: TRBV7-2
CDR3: CASSLWAVAGADGANVLTF
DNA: TGTGCCAGCAGCTTATGGGCTGTAGCGGGGGCCGATGGGGCCAACGTCCTGACTTTC

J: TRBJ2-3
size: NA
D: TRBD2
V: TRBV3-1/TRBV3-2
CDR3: CASSRGLAGEDTQYF
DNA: TGTGCCAGCAGCCGCGGACTAGCGGGAGAAGATACGCAGTATTTT

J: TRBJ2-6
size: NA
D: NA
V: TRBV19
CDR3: CASIDRFSSGANVLTF
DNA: TGTGCCAGTATAGATAGATTCAGCTCTGGGGCCAACGTCCTGACTTTC

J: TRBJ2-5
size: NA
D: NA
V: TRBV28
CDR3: CASSSGQGSQETQYF
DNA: TGTGCCAGCAGTTCGGGGCAGGGGTCCCAAGAGACCCAGTACTTC

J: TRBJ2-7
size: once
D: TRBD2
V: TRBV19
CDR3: CASSSGTRGNYEQYF
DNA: TGTGCCAGTAGTTCCGGGACTAGGGGGAACTACGAGCAGTACTTC

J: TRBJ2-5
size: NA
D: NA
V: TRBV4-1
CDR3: CASSHVQGTFQETQYF
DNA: TGCGCCAGCAGCCATGTACAGGGAACTTTCCAAGAGACCCAGTACTTC

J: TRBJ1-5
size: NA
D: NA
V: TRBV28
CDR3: CASSDGVSTQPQHF
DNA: TGTGCCAGCAGTGACGGCGTCAGCACCCAGCCCCAGCATTTT

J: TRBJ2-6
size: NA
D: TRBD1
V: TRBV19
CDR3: CASYTGDSGANVLTF
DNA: TGTGCCAGCTACACAGGGGATTCTGGGGCCAACGTCCTGACTTTC

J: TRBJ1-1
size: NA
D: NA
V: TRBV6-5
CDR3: CASSYSRRTAAFF
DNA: TGTGCCAGCAGTTACTCGAGGAGGACAGCAGCTTTCTTT

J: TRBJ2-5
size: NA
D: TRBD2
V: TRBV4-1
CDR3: CASSQDGREETQYF
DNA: TGCGCCAGCAGCCAAGATGGGCGGGAGGAGACCCAGTACTTC

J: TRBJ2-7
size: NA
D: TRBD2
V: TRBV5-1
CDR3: CASSWNVGTSGGASSYEQYF
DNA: TGCGCCAGCAGCTGGAACGTTGGGACTAGCGGGGGGGCTAGCTCCTACGAGCAGTACTTC

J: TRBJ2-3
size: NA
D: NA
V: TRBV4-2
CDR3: CASRQETLGGSDTQYF
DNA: TGTGCCAGCAGGCAAGAGACACTAGGAGGGTCAGATACGCAGTATTTT

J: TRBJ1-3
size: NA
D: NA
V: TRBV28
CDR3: CASSFQSGAAGNTIYF
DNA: TGTGCCAGCAGTTTCCAATCAGGGGCAGCTGGAAACACCATATATTTT

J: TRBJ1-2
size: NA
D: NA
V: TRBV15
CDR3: CATSRGGGGSYGYTF
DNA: TGTGCCACCAGCAGAGGAGGCGGGGGATCCTATGGCTACACCTTC

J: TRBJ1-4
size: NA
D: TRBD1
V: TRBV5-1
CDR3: CASSLAYRGGEKLFF
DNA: TGCGCCAGCAGCTTGGCTTACAGGGGAGGCGAAAAACTGTTTTTT

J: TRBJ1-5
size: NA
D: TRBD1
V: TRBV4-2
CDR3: CASSHQPGQGDSNQPQHF
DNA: TGTGCCAGCAGCCATCAACCGGGACAGGGCGATAGCAATCAGCCCCAGCATTTT

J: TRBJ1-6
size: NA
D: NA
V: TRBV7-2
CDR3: CASSLDGVDSAPLHF
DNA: TGTGCCAGCAGCTTAGATGGGGTGGACAGCGCACCCCTCCACTTT

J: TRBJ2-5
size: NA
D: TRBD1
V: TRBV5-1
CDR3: CASSLASRLGQTQETQYF
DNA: TGCGCCAGCAGCTTGGCCTCTAGGTTGGGACAGACCCAAGAGACCCAGTACTTC

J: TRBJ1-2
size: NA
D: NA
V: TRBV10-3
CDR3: CAIRDSTNYGYTF
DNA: TGTGCCATCAGGGACAGTACTAACTATGGCTACACCTTC

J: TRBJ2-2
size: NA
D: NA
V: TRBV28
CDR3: CASSFHRAPFANTGELFF
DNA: TGTGCCAGCAGTTTCCACCGGGCCCCGTTCGCGAACACCGGGGAGCTGTTTTTT

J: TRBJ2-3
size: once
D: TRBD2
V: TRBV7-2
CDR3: CASSITSGRADTQYF
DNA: TGTGCCAGCAGCATAACTAGCGGGAGGGCAGATACGCAGTATTTT

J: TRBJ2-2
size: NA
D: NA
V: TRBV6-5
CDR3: CATKGGRGELFF
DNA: TGTGCCACCAAGGGGGGTCGAGGGGAGCTGTTTTTT

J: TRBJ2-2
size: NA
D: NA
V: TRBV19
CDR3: CASSIAANGELFF
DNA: TGTGCCAGTAGTATCGCAGCCAACGGGGAGCTGTTTTTT

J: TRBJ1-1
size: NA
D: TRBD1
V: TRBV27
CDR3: CASRVGGETEAFF
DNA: TGTGCCAGCAGGGTAGGGGGCGAGACTGAAGCTTTCTTT

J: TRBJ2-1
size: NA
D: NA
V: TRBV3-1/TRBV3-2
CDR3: CASSQVSGGRNEQFF
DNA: TGTGCCAGCAGCCAAGTCTCAGGGGGGCGGAATGAGCAGTTCTTC

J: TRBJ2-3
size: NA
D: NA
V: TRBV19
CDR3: CATSGASTDTQYF
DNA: TGTGCCACCTCAGGGGCGAGCACAGATACGCAGTATTTT

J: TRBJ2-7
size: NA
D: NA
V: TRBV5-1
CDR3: CASNPDGHYEQYF
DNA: TGCGCCAGCAACCCGGACGGCCACTACGAGCAGTACTTC

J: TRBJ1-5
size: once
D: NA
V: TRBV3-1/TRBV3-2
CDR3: CASSKAWGLPQHF
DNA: TGTGCCAGCAGTAAGGCCTGGGGGTTGCCCCAGCATTTT

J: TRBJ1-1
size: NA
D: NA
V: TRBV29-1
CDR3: CSVGRVTMNTEAFF
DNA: TGCAGCGTGGGCAGGGTCACCATGAACACTGAAGCTTTCTTT

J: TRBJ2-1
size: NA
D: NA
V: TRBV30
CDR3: CAWSPGLANEQFF
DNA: TGTGCCTGGAGCCCGGGACTCGCCAATGAGCAGTTCTTC

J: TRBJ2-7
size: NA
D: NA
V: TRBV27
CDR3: CASSVSGHSYEQYF
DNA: TGTGCCAGCAGTGTATCGGGACATAGCTACGAGCAGTACTTC